This TCR beta chain was captured in a study of cytomegalovirus exposure and HLA in healthy donors. General study points: An observed cluster of highly shared sequence variants was recorded as a likely sequencing artifact. It was shown in a later analysis that HLA-associated TCR beta chains were more clonally expanded than other, equally common chains. The classifier reportedly diagnosed cytomegalovirus status with high sensitivity and specificity.

In the PCR, 60 Vbeta and 13 Jbeta primers were used. Methods used by the authors: There were about 80 million unique TCR beta chains by a later count, and 8.5 million to 14 million of them were shared. Assay used: immunoSEQ multiplex PCR; TCRdb lists only in-frame clones, some missing. V and J calls and clone size are given by that table; D and trimming were obtained from the DNA. The sample table includes about 150,000 clones. With regard to this clone: Its matching antigen is unknown.

The length of the CDR3 is 16 residues. V shed 4 bases, J shed 5 bases, and the junction held 10 bases outside the gene matches. Germline loops: CDR1 SEHNR, CDR2 FQNEAQ (reference sequence). Sequencing was carried out using PBMCs. J is TRBJ2-3 and V is TRBV7-9; 9 bases fit TRBD2. This clonotype originated in a woman in her forties or fifties in good health and CMV-seronegative. The CDR3 DNA reads TGTGCCAGCAGCTCTTTAGCGGGGGCTAGTATAGATACGCAGTATTTT. This gives the protein CASSSLAGASIDTQYF.